The 4 T cell receptor beta chains reported below all come from one sample, sequenced in a study of shared clonotypes between healthy human individuals. Clones were read by immunoSEQ multiplex PCR, and TCRdb kept only the in-frame ones, dropping some. The sample lists about 490,000 clones, roughly 80% occurring once. The material sequenced was PBMCs. Every receptor here comes from a middle-aged woman in good health. Some clones in this sample may be carry-over from other donors' samples.

The chain employs TRBV27 and TRBJ2-7; D remains unclear. The CDR3 totals 13 residues. CDR1 is MNHEY, CDR2 SMNVEV, per germline (reference sequence). V dropped 5 bases and J dropped 4 bases, with 12 bases sitting between them. Written as DNA, the CDR3 is TGTGCCAGCAGTCCGACCGCTAGTTACGAGCAGTACTTC. Translation: CASSPTASYEQYF.

The V and J genes are TRBV28 and TRBJ1-2, with no clear D. CDR1 MDHEN and CDR2 SYDVKM come from the germline V gene. Trimming took 6 bases from V and 7 from J, leaving 12 bases between them. The CDR3 is 12 residues long. CDR3 residues: CASSPSEVGYTF. In nucleotides, the CDR3 is TGTGCCAGCAGCCCAAGTGAGGTTGGCTACACCTTC.

For this clone: This sample includes further DNA sequences coding for the same CDR3. The chain employs TRBV7-2 and TRBJ1-2, with unresolved D. Germline V gene lookup returns CDR1 SGHTA and CDR2 FQGNSA. CDR3 length: 14 residues. Trimming removed 1 base from V and 0 bases from J, with 6 bases in between. In nucleotides, the CDR3 is TGTGCCAGCAGCTTAGGCGGAGCTAACTATGGCTACACCTTC. Translating it yields CASSLGGANYGYTF.

On this clone itself: Other DNA sequences within the sample encode an identical CDR3. The V call is TRBV15, the J call TRBJ2-7; D is possibly TRBD1 (6 bases). The CDR3 has 14 amino acids. The germline gives CDR1 LNHNV, CDR2 YYDKDF (reference sequence). V lost 0 bases, J lost 1 base, and 7 bases lay in between. CDR3 region: CATSRDQGSYEQYF. The CDR3 DNA follows: TGTGCCACCAGCAGAGATCAGGGGTCCTACGAGCAGTACTTC. Full variable domain (rest looked up from reference TRBV15 and TRBJ2-7): DAMVIQNPRYQVTQFGKPVTLSCSQTLNHNVMYWYQQKSSQAPKLLFHYYDKDFNNEADTPDNFQSRRPNTSFCFLDIRSPGLGDTAMYLCATSRDQGSYEQYFGPGTRLTVT.